This T cell receptor beta chain came from a study of T cell responses to AZD1222 COVID-19 vaccine (dated by TCRdb to about 2021). For the study in its entirety: Because spike-specific TCR depth and breadth did not differ between the two schedules, AZD1222 recipients who got a second dose at roughly 4 weeks were pooled with those who got a second dose at roughly 12 weeks. Enrollment into the trials was organized by age into subgroups of 18-55, 56-69 and 70-plus years, and those subgroups contained roughly 140, 27 and 60 TCR-sequenced participants, respectively. A total of 233 trial participants underwent TCR sequencing, of whom about 210 had received two doses of AZD1222 and around 25 had received two doses of the MenACWY control vaccine. The research as a whole found: After two AZD1222 doses, both the breadth and the depth of spike-specific TCRs were significantly higher than at day 0 and than in MenACWY recipients. Because no day 14 peak-response samples were available, the repertoires could be characterized only after the peak T cell response. The 56-69-year group was small, and its depth increase did not reach significance, likely because of low power. The vaccine-associated CD4 TCRs covered the entire spike protein, and the dominant responses fell in regions 160-218 and 743-854. Participants were mostly white British and included more females than males, and it was suggested by the authors that clonal diversity may have been underestimated. Nearly half of unique spike-specific TCRs reportedly recognized epitopes outside regions mutated in the B.1.351 and B.1.1.7 variants. Conclusions about previously exposed vaccinees are limited because only five or six AZD1222 recipients were SARS-CoV-2 seropositive at baseline.

The sample's time point label, decoded: baseline before first vaccination. The vaccinee samples were drawn from two UK trials, COV001 and COV002, one of which was a single-blind randomized controlled phase 2/3 trial testing AZD1222 (ChAdOx1 nCoV-19) in healthy adults. Trial participant PBMC samples were collected at day 0 and day 28 after the second dose for TCRbeta chain sequencing. In regard to this clone: Its antigen target is currently unknown. One base away there is no much larger clone; base qualities are not given.

The CDR3 regions of human TCRbeta chains were subjected to immunosequencing. Turning to the authors' computational methods: Repertoire TCRs were checked for matches against a reference library of SARS-CoV-2-specific TCRs that had been generated using the MIRA antigen-specificity platform. Breadth meant the fraction of unique TCRs that were SARS-CoV-2-associated, whereas depth meant the fraction of total T cells that were SARS-CoV-2-associated. Each spike-specific TCR was assigned to its reactive spike region and to a CD4 or CD8 class using the MIRA data. Log10-transformed breadth and depth values were compared by one-way ANOVA with Sidak's multiple comparisons tests. TCRdb stores this immuneACCESS table with in-frame sequences only. Part of the clones is absent; in the studies checked, under half of the shortfall reflects unresolved V genes, and no reason is known for the rest. The V and J calls and clone size are taken from that table; D and trimming were inferred from the DNA. The sample yields some 140,000 clones; under 95% were counted once. Of the sample, about 3.1% is held by the ten largest clones.

Compared with germline, V lacks 8 bases and J lacks 5 bases; bases without a gene match: 7. According to the germline V gene, CDR1 reads MDHEN and CDR2 reads SYDVKM. There are 13 amino acids in the CDR3, from cysteine to phenylalanine inclusive. CDR3 DNA only is kept here, 39 bases in frame from base 1. The chain employs TRBV28 and TRBJ1-1; 8 junctional bases match TRBD1. The receptor was isolated from an adult in good health. The sample consisted of peripheral blood, taken on day 0 of AZD1222 vaccination. The CDR3 corresponds to CASRMTGETEAFF. The DNA sequence follows: TGTGCCAGCCGCATGACAGGGGAAACTGAAGCTTTCTTT. Beyond the CDR3, the reference TRBV28 and TRBJ1-1 genes provide the residues; the full variable domain reads: DVKVTQSSRYLVKRTGEKVFLECVQDMDHENMFWYRQDPGLGLRLIYFSYDVKMKEKGDIPEGYSVSREKKERFSLILESASTNQTSMYLCASRMTGETEAFFGQGTRLTVV.